This T cell receptor beta chain was captured by sequencing in a study of blood T cell repertoires in COVID-19 (dated by TCRdb to 2020 to 2021). As for the study more broadly: Samples from collaborators originated in the United States, Italy and Spain and spanned both the acute and convalescent phases of COVID-19. The prospective study material was composed of cDNA or gDNA derived from T cells, B-cell-depleted T cells, or PBMCs. Subjects who had been exposed to COVID-19, were actively infected with it, or had recovered from it provided the deeply sampled blood TCRbeta repertoires that made up the dataset. The repertoires were made available in a free public database intended to serve as a resource for research on the immune response to SARS-CoV-2. The samples were drawn from two sources: the first 160 participants of the ongoing ImmuneRACE study, and 1,200 or so subjects contributed by 6 global collaborators. Sample metadata almost always included a de-identified subject ID, COVID-19 status, age in years and sex. HLA class I and class II types, where available, came from metadata supplied by the sample provider rather than from assay-based typing.

Whole blood was collected in K2EDTA tubes by collaborating institutions according to the institutions' own protocols. For TCRbeta analysis, collaborators shipped samples in one of three forms: frozen whole blood, isolated PBMCs, or DNA extracted from either of those sample types. CDR1 SGHAT and CDR2 FQNNGV are derived from the germline V gene. The junction shows trimming of 4 bases on V and 6 bases on J, plus 15 bases between the germline ends. Its CDR3 holds 15 amino acids, cysteine through phenylalanine. The kept DNA is CDR3 alone, 45 bases in frame from the first base. The immunoSEQ Assay, a bias-controlled multiplex PCR, was used to amplify TCRbeta CDR3 regions from genomic DNA. The study's own analysis went as follows. The number of nucleated cells in each sample was estimated from the amplification of reference gene primers within the assay. To quantify the absolute abundance of each unique TCRbeta CDR3 rearrangement, sequence reads were collapsed and filtered. For each sample, productive Simpson clonality was calculated as the square root of Simpson's diversity index across productive rearrangements. Drawn from immuneACCESS, this table holds only the in-frame rearrangements with V and J called that TCRdb kept. Clones are partly lost; checked studies trace under half to an unresolved V gene and leave the rest unexplained. Clone size and the V and J calls come from that table; the DNA yielded D and trimming. The sample profile shows approximately 150,000 clones; 80% to 90% of them were found once. Roughly 3.5% of the sample belongs to the ten largest clones.

This clone was detected only a few times. The antigen it recognizes is unknown. Base qualities were left out, and no much larger clone turns up one base away. General study outcomes and caveats: The quantity of clinical and demographic metadata differed by source and by participant and was supplied without curation.

The clonotype was recovered from a man between 65 and 80 years old with acute or convalescent COVID-19. The chain joins TRBV11-2 to TRBJ2-2; TRBD1 could be the D gene, as 6 bases match. Sample: peripheral blood. The CDR3 reads CASSSLRGSSGELFF. The bases read TGTGCCAGCAGCTCCCTGAGGGGGAGTTCCGGGGAGCTGTTTTTT. Here the CDR3 is joined to the reference TRBV11-2 and TRBJ2-2 genes, and the full variable domain is: EAGVAQSPRYKIIEKRQSVAFWCNPISGHATLYWYQQILGQGPKLLIQFQNNGVVDDSQLPKDRFSAERLKGVDSTLKIQPAKLEDSAVYLCASSSLRGSSGELFFGEGSRLTVL.